This T cell receptor (beta chain) came from a study of blood T cell repertoires in COVID-19. Profiled with immunoSEQ multiplex PCR; TCRdb holds only in-frame clones, not every one. The table lists nearly 25,000 clones, 65% to 80% of them singletons. V was pared by 3 bases and J by 4 bases, with 4 bases of the junction left unmatched. Germline CDR1 is DFQATT and CDR2 is SNEGSKA (reference sequence). This CDR3 spans 13 amino acids. The count of this clone is one. The source material was peripheral blood. The source of this sequence is a man aged 50 to 59 with COVID-19, enrolled during active disease. The chain joins TRBV20-1 to TRBJ1-1; 8 bases match TRBD1. The CDR3 spells CSASSGGGTEAFF. The CDR3 DNA sequence: TGCAGTGCTAGTTCAGGGGGCGGCACTGAAGCTTTCTTT.